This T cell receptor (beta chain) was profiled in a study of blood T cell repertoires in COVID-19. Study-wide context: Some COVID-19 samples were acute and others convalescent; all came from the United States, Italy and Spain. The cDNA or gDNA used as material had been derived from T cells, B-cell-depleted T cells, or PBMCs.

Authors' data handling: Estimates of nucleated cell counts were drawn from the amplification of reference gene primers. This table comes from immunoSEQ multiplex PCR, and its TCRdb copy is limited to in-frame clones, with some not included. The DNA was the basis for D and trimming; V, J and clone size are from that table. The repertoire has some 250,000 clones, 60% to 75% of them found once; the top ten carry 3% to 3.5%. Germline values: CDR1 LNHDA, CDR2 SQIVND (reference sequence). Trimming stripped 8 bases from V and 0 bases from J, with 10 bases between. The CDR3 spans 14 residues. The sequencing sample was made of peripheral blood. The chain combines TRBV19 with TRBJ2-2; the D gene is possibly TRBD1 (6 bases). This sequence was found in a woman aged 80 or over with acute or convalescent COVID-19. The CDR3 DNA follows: TGTGCCAGTCGATGGACAGCGAACACCGGGGAGCTGTTTTTT. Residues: CASRWTANTGELFF.